This TCR beta chain appears in the sequencing data of a study of cytomegalovirus exposure and HLA in healthy donors. The wider study: Most donors, approximately 82% of several hundred genotyped, fell in the Caucasian-associated ancestry cluster. Broader study findings: In a later analysis, 15,000 to 20,000 TCR beta sequences were associated with HLA alleles at 0.05 false discovery rate. Sequencing depth roughly uniform across donors was assumed in presence/absence analyses.

As regards this clone: What it binds is not known. The junction shows a germline mismatch at one end, possibly a read error.

PCR employed 60 Vbeta and 13 Jbeta primers. Data came from immunoSEQ multiplex PCR; TCRdb stores just in-frame clones and leaves some out. The sample holds 180,000 or so clones, less than 85% seen once. The germline V gene encodes CDR1 SGHTA and CDR2 FQGNSA. This CDR3 spans 14 amino acids. This TCR was sampled from a male donor in good health and CMV-seronegative. The sequenced sample was PBMCs. The gene calls are TRBV7-2 and TRBJ1-5, with 8 nucleotides matching TRBD1. For the CDR3, the DNA is TGTGTCAGCAGCCTGGACAGGGCACATCAGCCCCAGCATTTT. Amino acid sequence: CVSSLDRAHQPQHF.